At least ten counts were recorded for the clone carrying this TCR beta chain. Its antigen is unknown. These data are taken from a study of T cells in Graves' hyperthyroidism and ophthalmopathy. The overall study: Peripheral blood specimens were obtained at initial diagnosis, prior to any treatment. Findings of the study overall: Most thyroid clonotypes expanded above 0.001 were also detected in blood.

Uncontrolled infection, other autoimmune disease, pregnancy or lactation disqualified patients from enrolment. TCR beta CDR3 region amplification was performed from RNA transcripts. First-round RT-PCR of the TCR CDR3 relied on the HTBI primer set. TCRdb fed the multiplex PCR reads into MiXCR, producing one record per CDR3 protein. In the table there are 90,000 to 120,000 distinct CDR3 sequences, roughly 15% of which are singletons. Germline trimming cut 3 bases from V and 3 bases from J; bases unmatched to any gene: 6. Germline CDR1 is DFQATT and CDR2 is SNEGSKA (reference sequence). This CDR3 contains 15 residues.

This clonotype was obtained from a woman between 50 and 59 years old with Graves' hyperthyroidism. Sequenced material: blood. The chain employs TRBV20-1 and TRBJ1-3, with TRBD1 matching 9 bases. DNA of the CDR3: TGCAGTGCTAGCTCCGGGACAGGGTTTGGAAACACCATATATTTT. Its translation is CSASSGTGFGNTIYF.